Here is one T cell receptor beta chain with its context. The data derive from a study of blood T cell repertoires in COVID-19. The trim removed 4 bases at V and 4 bases at J, leaving 5 bases unmatched. CDR3 length: 14 residues. Germline CDR1 and CDR2: SGDLS and YYNGEE. Using immunoSEQ multiplex PCR, the repertoire was profiled, and TCRdb retains in-frame clones only, with some absent. The repertoire consists of 190,000 or so clones, with approximately 90% occurring once and the leading ten covering over 0.95%. The recovered donors of Cohort 3 showed two negative PCRs, clearance, or symptom resolution.

The sample taken for sequencing was PBMCs or T cells enriched from blood (not recorded which). This rearrangement joins TRBV9 to TRBJ2-5; 9 bases are a match to TRBD1. The source of this sequence is a man aged 25 to 40 who had recovered from COVID-19. For the CDR3, the DNA is TGTGCCAGCAGCCCATCGGACAGGGGAGAGACCCAGTACTTC. This translates into CASSPSDRGETQYF. The full variable domain, with the rest looked up from reference TRBV9 and TRBJ2-5, is DSGVTQTPKHLITATGQRVTLRCSPRSGDLSVYWYQQSLDQGLQFLIQYYNGEERAKGNILERFSAQQFPDLHSELNLSSLELGDSALYFCASSPSDRGETQYFGPGTRLLVL.